Listed below are T cell receptor beta chains from one sample, sequenced in a study of CD8 T cells in ankylosing spondylitis. TCRdb reprocessed the 5' RACE reads via MiXCR and lists one record per CDR3 protein. The data hold 45,000 or so distinct CDR3 sequences, with approximately 11% observed a single time. The sample comprised blood, either unsorted or a sorted T cell fraction (not recorded which). The receptor source for this set is a male donor with ankylosing spondylitis or in good health (not recorded which). Each CDR3 is given with its conserved first and last residue. Fields, in order: J gene, clone size, CDR3 length, D gene, V gene, CDR3 protein, CDR3 DNA. A D gene is named only where the DNA matches it firmly. Rows give clone size only sometimes, using once, few, many, or a class for an expanded clone.

J: TRBJ1-1
size: -
length: 12
D: TRBD1
V: TRBV5-1
CDR3: CASRTGGTEAFF
DNA: TGCGCCAGCAGGACAGGGGGCACTGAAGCTTTCTTT

J: TRBJ2-7
size: many
length: 15
D: -
V: TRBV6-5
CDR3: CASSYSKVGTYEQYF
DNA: TGTGCCAGCAGTTACTCGAAAGTCGGAACCTACGAGCAGTACTTC

J: TRBJ2-2
size: -
length: 19
D: TRBD2
V: TRBV7-8
CDR3: CASSPQFQLAGVKPGELFF
DNA: TGTGCCAGCAGCCCTCAATTCCAGCTAGCGGGGGTTAAACCCGGGGAGCTGTTTTTT

J: TRBJ2-4
size: -
length: 17
D: TRBD1
V: TRBV2
CDR3: CASRHRGTPQTKNIQYF
DNA: TGTGCCAGCAGACACAGGGGGACCCCCCAAACCAAAAACATTCAGTACTTC

J: TRBJ2-2
size: few
length: 17
D: TRBD1
V: TRBV27
CDR3: CASSSWTGSGRTGELFF
DNA: TGTGCCAGCAGTAGCTGGACAGGGTCAGGGAGGACCGGGGAGCTGTTTTTT

J: TRBJ1-3
size: many
length: 15
D: -
V: TRBV12-3/TRBV12-4
CDR3: CASSFGGRSGNTIYF
DNA: TGTGCCAGCAGTTTCGGGGGGCGCTCTGGAAACACCATATATTTT

J: TRBJ2-1
size: many
length: 15
D: TRBD1
V: TRBV12-3/TRBV12-4
CDR3: CASRPGTGLHNEQFF
DNA: TGTGCCAGCAGACCTGGGACAGGGCTCCACAATGAGCAGTTCTTC

J: TRBJ1-5
size: many
length: 12
D: -
V: TRBV12-3/TRBV12-4
CDR3: CASSYANQPQHF
DNA: TGTGCCAGCAGTTATGCGAATCAGCCCCAGCATTTT

J: TRBJ1-3
size: many
length: 15
D: TRBD1
V: TRBV6-1
CDR3: CASRSGTVSGNTIYF
DNA: TGTGCCAGCAGATCCGGGACAGTCTCTGGAAACACCATATATTTT

J: TRBJ2-4
size: many
length: 15
D: -
V: TRBV18
CDR3: CASSPAGRGKNIQYF
DNA: TGTGCCAGCTCGCCGGCGGGGAGAGGCAAAAACATTCAGTACTTC

J: TRBJ2-3
size: many
length: 15
D: TRBD2
V: TRBV10-3
CDR3: CAISEGRGKTDTQYF
DNA: TGTGCCATCAGTGAGGGGCGGGGGAAAACAGATACGCAGTATTTT

J: TRBJ2-5
size: -
length: 15
D: TRBD2
V: TRBV19
CDR3: CASTRGVAAQETQYF
DNA: TGTGCCAGTACCCGGGGGGTAGCGGCCCAAGAGACCCAGTACTTC

J: TRBJ2-3
size: few
length: 14
D: TRBD2
V: TRBV20-1
CDR3: CSAPIAGGTDTQYF
DNA: TGCAGTGCCCCGATAGCGGGGGGCACAGATACGCAGTATTTT

J: TRBJ2-3
size: many
length: 14
D: TRBD2
V: TRBV15
CDR3: CATSSLVGGDTQYF
DNA: TGTGCCACCAGCAGCCTCGTGGGGGGGGATACGCAGTATTTT

J: TRBJ2-2
size: few
length: 14
D: -
V: TRBV12-3/TRBV12-4
CDR3: CASSLNRGTGELFF
DNA: TGTGCCAGCAGTTTGAACCGCGGCACCGGGGAGCTGTTTTTT

J: TRBJ1-3
size: -
length: 14
D: -
V: TRBV7-2
CDR3: CASRQRRPGNTIYF
DNA: TGTGCCAGCAGACAGCGACGACCTGGAAACACCATATATTTT

J: TRBJ2-1
size: many
length: 15
D: TRBD2
V: TRBV5-1
CDR3: CASSPSGSSYNEQFF
DNA: TGCGCCAGCAGCCCGAGCGGGAGCTCCTACAATGAGCAGTTCTTC

J: TRBJ2-7
size: -
length: 14
D: TRBD1
V: TRBV7-2
CDR3: CASSTRTGNYEQYF
DNA: TGTGCCAGCAGCACCCGGACAGGGAACTACGAGCAGTACTTC

J: TRBJ2-7
size: -
length: 15
D: TRBD2
V: TRBV18
CDR3: CASSPSGGGSYEQYF
DNA: TGTGCCAGCTCACCATCGGGGGGAGGCTCCTACGAGCAGTACTTC

J: TRBJ1-1
size: many
length: 14
D: -
V: TRBV7-8
CDR3: CASSLESVGTEAFF
DNA: TGTGCCAGCAGCTTAGAGAGCGTAGGCACTGAAGCTTTCTTT

J: TRBJ2-3
size: few
length: 15
D: TRBD1
V: TRBV12-3/TRBV12-4
CDR3: CASSLHRGQSDTQYF
DNA: TGTGCCAGCAGTTTACACAGGGGGCAATCAGATACGCAGTATTTT

J: TRBJ1-2
size: medium-sized
length: 16
D: TRBD1
V: TRBV10-3
CDR3: CAISELGQVSNYGYTF
DNA: TGTGCCATCAGTGAGCTGGGACAGGTTTCTAACTATGGCTACACCTTC

J: TRBJ2-5
size: many
length: 13
D: TRBD2
V: TRBV29-1
CDR3: CSGSGGAEETQYF
DNA: TGCAGCGGTAGCGGGGGGGCCGAGGAGACCCAGTACTTC

J: TRBJ2-5
size: -
length: 18
D: TRBD2
V: TRBV29-1
CDR3: CSVDPGWTSGHQGETQYF
DNA: TGCAGCGTTGATCCCGGTTGGACTAGCGGACACCAGGGAGAGACCCAGTACTTC

J: TRBJ1-1
size: many
length: 13
D: -
V: TRBV5-1
CDR3: CASSLGVETEAFF
DNA: TGCGCCAGCAGCTTGGGGGTAGAGACTGAAGCTTTCTTT

J: TRBJ1-2
size: few
length: 14
D: -
V: TRBV5-1
CDR3: CASSLDRPYYGYTF
DNA: TGCGCCAGCAGCTTGGACCGCCCCTACTATGGCTACACCTTC

J: TRBJ2-5
size: few
length: 13
D: TRBD2
V: TRBV5-4
CDR3: CASSFRGGETQYF
DNA: TGTGCCAGCAGCTTTCGCGGGGGAGAGACCCAGTACTTC

J: TRBJ1-3
size: many
length: 13
D: -
V: TRBV24-1
CDR3: CATSEPVFNTIYF
DNA: TGTGCCACCAGTGAACCGGTTTTCAACACCATATATTTT

J: TRBJ1-2
size: many
length: 13
D: -
V: TRBV12-3/TRBV12-4
CDR3: CASTVQGPYGYTF
DNA: TGTGCCAGCACCGTACAGGGCCCCTATGGCTACACCTTC

J: TRBJ1-3
size: many
length: 15
D: TRBD1
V: TRBV20-1
CDR3: CSASDRALSGNTIYF
DNA: TGCAGTGCTAGCGACAGGGCCCTCTCTGGAAACACCATATATTTT

J: TRBJ2-3
size: many
length: 12
D: -
V: TRBV2
CDR3: CASGGGTDTQYF
DNA: TGTGCCAGCGGGGGCGGCACAGATACGCAGTATTTT

J: TRBJ2-3
size: many
length: 15
D: -
V: TRBV4-2
CDR3: CASSQERISTDTQYF
DNA: TGTGCCAGCAGCCAAGAAAGGATAAGCACAGATACGCAGTATTTT

J: TRBJ1-1
size: -
length: 12
D: TRBD1
V: TRBV12-3/TRBV12-4
CDR3: CASSPGGAEAFF
DNA: TGTGCCAGCAGTCCAGGGGGCGCTGAAGCTTTCTTT

J: TRBJ2-5
size: many
length: 13
D: TRBD1
V: TRBV5-1
CDR3: CASSLDRGETQYF
DNA: TGCGCCAGCAGCTTGGACAGGGGAGAGACCCAGTACTTC

J: TRBJ2-1
size: many
length: 13
D: TRBD1
V: TRBV20-1
CDR3: CSANRDRGNEQFF
DNA: TGCAGTGCTAACCGGGACAGGGGCAATGAGCAGTTCTTC

J: TRBJ2-6
size: -
length: 14
D: -
V: TRBV28
CDR3: CASAYRLGANVLTF
DNA: TGTGCCAGCGCCTATAGACTGGGGGCCAACGTCCTGACTTTC

J: TRBJ2-1
size: many
length: 14
D: -
V: TRBV27
CDR3: CASSFGTVNNEQFF
DNA: TGTGCCAGCAGTTTTGGGACTGTGAACAATGAGCAGTTCTTC

J: TRBJ2-3
size: few
length: 14
D: -
V: TRBV2
CDR3: CASSSGWGTDTQYF
DNA: TGTGCCAGCAGTAGCGGGTGGGGCACAGATACGCAGTATTTT

J: TRBJ1-3
size: many
length: 15
D: -
V: TRBV29-1
CDR3: CSVGVADSSGNTIYF
DNA: TGCAGCGTTGGGGTCGCGGATAGCTCTGGAAACACCATATATTTT

J: TRBJ2-1
size: -
length: 17
D: -
V: TRBV7-7
CDR3: CASSLPGIGVIDNEQFF
DNA: TGTGCCAGCAGCTTGCCAGGGATCGGGGTGATCGACAATGAGCAGTTCTTC

J: TRBJ2-7
size: -
length: 11
D: -
V: TRBV11-2
CDR3: CASSPLEEQYF
DNA: TGTGCCAGCAGCCCCCTTGAGGAGCAGTACTTC

J: TRBJ2-5
size: many
length: 16
D: -
V: TRBV6-5
CDR3: CASSYSFSGARETQYF
DNA: TGTGCCAGCAGTTACTCGTTCTCCGGGGCTCGGGAGACCCAGTACTTC

J: TRBJ2-2
size: many
length: 13
D: -
V: TRBV12-3/TRBV12-4
CDR3: CASSRDTDRELFF
DNA: TGTGCCAGCAGCCGGGACACGGACCGGGAGCTGTTTTTT

J: TRBJ1-1
size: many
length: 11
D: -
V: TRBV25-1
CDR3: CASAYGTEAFF
DNA: TGTGCCAGCGCCTACGGCACTGAAGCTTTCTTT

J: TRBJ1-1
size: -
length: 14
D: TRBD1
V: TRBV27
CDR3: CASRLTTGGSEAFF
DNA: TGTGCCAGCAGGCTTACGACAGGGGGGTCTGAAGCTTTCTTT

J: TRBJ2-7
size: few
length: 15
D: -
V: TRBV20-1
CDR3: CSASPYRDASYEQYF
DNA: TGCAGTGCTAGTCCCTACAGGGACGCCTCCTACGAGCAGTACTTC

J: TRBJ1-1
size: many
length: 13
D: -
V: TRBV12-3/TRBV12-4
CDR3: CASSPRTAKGAFF
DNA: TGTGCCAGCAGTCCCCGGACCGCGAAGGGGGCTTTCTTT

J: TRBJ1-5
size: many
length: 12
D: TRBD1
V: TRBV6-2/TRBV6-3
CDR3: CASTDRDQPQHF
DNA: TGTGCCAGCACGGACAGGGATCAGCCCCAGCATTTT

J: TRBJ2-5
size: few
length: 18
D: TRBD1
V: TRBV6-5
CDR3: CASSYETRPGQGKQTQYF
DNA: TGTGCCAGCAGTTACGAAACGCGCCCGGGACAGGGGAAACAGACCCAGTACTTC

J: TRBJ1-4
size: many
length: 15
D: TRBD1
V: TRBV7-8
CDR3: CASSLAGTGVEKLFF
DNA: TGTGCCAGCAGCTTAGCCGGGACAGGGGTAGAAAAACTGTTTTTT

J: TRBJ2-2
size: few
length: 17
D: TRBD2
V: TRBV3-1
CDR3: CASSQPLGGTFHRELFF
DNA: TGTGCCAGCAGCCAGCCCCTCGGGGGGACGTTCCACCGGGAGCTGTTTTTT

J: TRBJ1-1
size: many
length: 15
D: -
V: TRBV27
CDR3: CASSNLLQGGTEAFF
DNA: TGTGCCAGCAGTAACCTACTGCAAGGGGGCACTGAAGCTTTCTTT

J: TRBJ1-2
size: -
length: 14
D: TRBD1
V: TRBV7-2
CDR3: CASSLQTGTGGYTF
DNA: TGTGCCAGCAGCCTCCAGACAGGGACCGGTGGCTACACCTTC

J: TRBJ2-3
size: many
length: 11
D: -
V: TRBV29-1
CDR3: CSVDRGHTQYF
DNA: TGCAGCGTTGACCGGGGTCATACGCAGTATTTT

J: TRBJ2-7
size: -
length: 14
D: -
V: TRBV14
CDR3: CASSQDGYRDEQYF
DNA: TGTGCCAGCAGCCAAGACGGGTACAGGGACGAGCAGTACTTC